The T cell receptor (beta chain) under discussion was sequenced for a study of cytomegalovirus exposure and HLA in healthy donors. Overall study results and limits: Most subjects had HLA-A and HLA-B alleles reportedly predicted accurately by TCR beta sequences. Most CMV-associated TCR beta chains appeared HLA-restricted in a later analysis.

About this clone itself: What it recognizes is unknown.

This CDR3 has 16 residues. The V gene lost 6 bases and the J gene lost 2 bases, with 20 bases spanning the gap. Germline lookup yields CDR1 SGHTA and CDR2 FQGNSA. PCR was performed using 60 Vbeta and 13 Jbeta primers. Original analysis: Among the unique TCR beta chains that a later analysis counted, about 85 million in all, roughly 11 million were shared. Sequencing was performed with immunoSEQ multiplex PCR; in TCRdb, only in-frame clones are kept and a portion is missing. The DNA gave D and trimming, while V, J and clone size come from that table. Here the sample spans 140,000 to 150,000 clones, around 57% being singletons.

This TCR came from a male donor in good health and CMV-seronegative. The V and J genes are TRBV7-2 and TRBJ2-7, with D perhaps TRBD2 (6 bases). Sample: PBMCs. Here the CDR3 reads CASRRGWVRETYEQYF. The CDR3, as DNA: TGTGCCAGCAGACGGGGGTGGGTCCGGGAAACCTACGAGCAGTACTTC.